This T cell receptor beta chain was identified in a study of shared clonotypes between healthy human individuals. Germline V gene lookup returns CDR1 MGHDK and CDR2 SYGVNS. CDR3 length: 18 residues. Trimming removed 3 bases at V and 0 bases at J, with 19 bases between. Here immunoSEQ multiplex PCR was the method, and the copy in TCRdb shows in-frame clones only, minus some. The table shows millions of clones, with approximately 94% occurring only once. The sequenced sample was naive CD4+ T cells sorted from blood. The subset: CD45RA+ positively selected. This chain uses TRBV25-1 with TRBJ2-3, with D perhaps matching TRBD1 (6 bases). The origin of this receptor is a man younger than 30 in good health. The CDR3 here is CASSEAPGATDSTDTQYF. DNA of the CDR3: TGTGCCAGCAGTGAGGCCCCAGGGGCGACCGACAGCACAGATACGCAGTATTTT.